Listed here are 6 T cell receptor beta chains from one sample, sequenced in a study of cytomegalovirus exposure and HLA in healthy donors. Amplification used 60 Vbeta primers and 13 Jbeta primers. TCRdb keeps only in-frame clones here, not all; method: immunoSEQ multiplex PCR. The sample holds around 75,000 clones, about 75% seen once. Source material: PBMCs. All receptors derive from a man between 18 and 35 years old in good health and CMV-seronegative.

The chain uses TRBV5-1 and TRBJ2-1; 10 bases match TRBD2. The length of the CDR3 is 16 residues. Germline CDR1 and CDR2: SGHRS and YFSETQ. J lost 4 bases, V lost 0 bases, and 4 bases had no gene match. The CDR3 loop reads CASSLGGLAEYNEQFF. The DNA of the CDR3 is TGCGCCAGCAGCTTGGGTGGACTAGCGGAGTACAATGAGCAGTTCTTC.

The chain carries TRBV11-2 and TRBJ2-1; D possibly corresponds to TRBD2 (7 bases). This CDR3 is built from 15 residues. Trimming pared 0 bases from V and 8 bases from J, leaving 14 bases between. The germline gives CDR1 SGHAT, CDR2 FQNNGV. The CDR3 loop is CASSLETGGRYEQFF. The CDR3 DNA is TGTGCCAGCAGCTTAGAAACCGGGGGGCGGTATGAGCAGTTCTTC.

This chain joins TRBV15 and TRBJ1-4; D call uncertain. Germline-derived CDR1 and CDR2 are LNHNV and YYDKDF (reference sequence). The V and J ends lost 2 bases and 0 bases respectively, with 10 bases between them. The CDR3 loop spans 16 amino acids. The CDR3 DNA reads TGTGCCACCAGCAGATCCCAGGCAGCAACTAATGAAAAACTGTTTTTT. This encodes CATSRSQAATNEKLFF. Filled out from reference TRBV15 and TRBJ1-4, the complete variable domain reads DAMVIQNPRYQVTQFGKPVTLSCSQTLNHNVMYWYQQKSSQAPKLLFHYYDKDFNNEADTPDNFQSRRPNTSFCFLDIRSPGLGDTAMYLCATSRSQAATNEKLFFGSGTQLSVL.

This rearrangement joins TRBV5-1 to TRBJ2-5; 13 bases align to TRBD2. From germline, CDR1 is SGHRS and CDR2 YFSETQ. The CDR3 runs to 15 residues. Germline trimming cut 4 bases from V and 1 base from J; bases unmatched to any gene: 1. CDR3 residues: CASSGTSGAQETQYF. The CDR3 region has the DNA TGCGCCAGCAGCGGGACTAGCGGGGCCCAAGAGACCCAGTACTTC.

Regarding this clone: At one end, the junction sequence differs from germline, possibly due to a read error. The chain carries TRBV7-2 and TRBJ1-6, with TRBD1 matching 7 bases. The CDR3 consists of 12 residues. Per the germline V gene, CDR1 is SGHTA and CDR2 is FQGNSA. This chain's CDR3 is CASSAPGQAHAF. The CDR3 region has the DNA TGTGCCAGCAGCGCTCCAGGACAGGCCCACGCTTTT.

The genes are TRBV7-2 and TRBJ1-2, with D uncertain. The germline CDR1 and CDR2 sequences are SGHTA and FQGNSA. The CDR3 consists of 14 residues. Trimming pared 1 base from V and 2 bases from J, leaving 8 bases between. This chain's CDR3 is CASSLGPGNYGYTF. The CDR3 coding sequence is TGTGCCAGCAGCTTAGGGCCGGGAAACTATGGCTACACCTTC. The full variable domain, completed using reference TRBV7-2 and TRBJ1-2, is GAGVSQSPSNKVTEKGKDVELRCDPISGHTALYWYRQSLGQGLEFLIYFQGNSAPDKSGLPSDRFSAERTGGSVSTLTIQRTQQEDSAVYLCASSLGPGNYGYTFGSGTRLTVV.